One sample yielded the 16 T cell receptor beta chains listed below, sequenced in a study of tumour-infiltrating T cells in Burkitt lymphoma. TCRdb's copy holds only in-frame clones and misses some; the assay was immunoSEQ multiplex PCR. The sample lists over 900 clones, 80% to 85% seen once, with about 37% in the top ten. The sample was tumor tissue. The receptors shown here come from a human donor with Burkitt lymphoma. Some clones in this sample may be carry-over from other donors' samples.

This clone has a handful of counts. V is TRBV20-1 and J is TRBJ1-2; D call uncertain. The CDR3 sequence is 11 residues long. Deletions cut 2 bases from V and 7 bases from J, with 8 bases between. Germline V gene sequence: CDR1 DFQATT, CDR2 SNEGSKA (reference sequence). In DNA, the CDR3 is TGCAGTGCTAGATCAGGAGGTGGCTACACCTTC. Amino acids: CSARSGGGYTF.

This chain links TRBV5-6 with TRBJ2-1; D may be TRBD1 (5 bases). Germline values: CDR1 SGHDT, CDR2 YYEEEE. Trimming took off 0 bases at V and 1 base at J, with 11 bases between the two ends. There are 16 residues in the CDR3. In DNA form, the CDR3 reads TGTGCCAGCAGCTTGGGTCAAGGGGCATCCTACAATGAGCAGTTCTTC. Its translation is CASSLGQGASYNEQFF.

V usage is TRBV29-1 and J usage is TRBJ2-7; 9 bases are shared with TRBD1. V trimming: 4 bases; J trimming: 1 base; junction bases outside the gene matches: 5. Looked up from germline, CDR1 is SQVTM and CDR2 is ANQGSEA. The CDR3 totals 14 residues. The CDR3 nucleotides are TGCAGCGTTGTTAGGACAGGGGCATCCTACGAGCAGTACTTC. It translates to CSVVRTGASYEQYF.

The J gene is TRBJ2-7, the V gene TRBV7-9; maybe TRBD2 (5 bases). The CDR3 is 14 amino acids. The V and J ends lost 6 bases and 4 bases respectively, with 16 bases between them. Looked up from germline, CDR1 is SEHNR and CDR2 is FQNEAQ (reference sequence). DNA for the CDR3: TGTGCCAGCAGTGGCGAGAGGGCGGTTTACGAGCAGTACTTC. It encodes CASSGERAVYEQYF.

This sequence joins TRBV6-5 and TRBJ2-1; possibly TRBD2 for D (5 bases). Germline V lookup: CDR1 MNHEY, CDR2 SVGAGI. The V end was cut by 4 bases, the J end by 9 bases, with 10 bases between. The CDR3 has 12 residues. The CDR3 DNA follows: TGTGCCAGCAGTTCCCGAGGGCTTGAGCAGTTCTTC. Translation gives CASSSRGLEQFF.

The CDR3 here is CASSPLGQGGLFF. As DNA, the CDR3 is TGTGCCAGCAGCCCGCTTGGGCAGGGTGGGCTGTTTTTT. The J gene is TRBJ2-2, the V gene TRBV5-6; maybe TRBD1 (5 bases). CDR3 size: 13 residues. With 4 bases removed from V and 13 bases from J, the gap between germline ends came to 17 bases. CDR1 is SGHDT, CDR2 YYEEEE, per germline. The entire variable domain, with the rest obtained from reference TRBV5-6 and TRBJ2-2, is as follows: DAGVTQSPTHLIKTRGQQVTLRCSPKSGHDTVSWYQQALGQGPQFIFQYYEEEERQRGNFPDRFSGHQFPNYSSELNVNALLLGDSALYLCASSPLGQGGLFFGEGSRLTVL.

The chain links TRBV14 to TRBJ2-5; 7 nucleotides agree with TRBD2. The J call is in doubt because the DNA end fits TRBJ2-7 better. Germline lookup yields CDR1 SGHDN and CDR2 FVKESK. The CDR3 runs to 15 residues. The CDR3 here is CASSQSWGGGYEQYF. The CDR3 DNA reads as TGTGCCAGCAGCCAATCTTGGGGGGGAGGATACGAGCAGTACTTC.

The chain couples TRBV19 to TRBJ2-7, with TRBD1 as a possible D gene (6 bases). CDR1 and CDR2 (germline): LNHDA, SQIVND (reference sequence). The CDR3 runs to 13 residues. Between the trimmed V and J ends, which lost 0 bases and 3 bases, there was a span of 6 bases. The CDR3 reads CASSIDRGYEQYF. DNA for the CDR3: TGTGCCAGTAGTATAGACAGGGGCTACGAGCAGTACTTC.

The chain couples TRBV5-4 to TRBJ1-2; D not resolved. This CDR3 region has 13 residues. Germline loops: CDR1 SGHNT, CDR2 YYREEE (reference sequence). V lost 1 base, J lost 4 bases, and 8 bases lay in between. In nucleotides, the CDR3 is TGTGCCAGCAGCTTGCCGGGAACCTATGGCTACACCTTC. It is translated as CASSLPGTYGYTF.

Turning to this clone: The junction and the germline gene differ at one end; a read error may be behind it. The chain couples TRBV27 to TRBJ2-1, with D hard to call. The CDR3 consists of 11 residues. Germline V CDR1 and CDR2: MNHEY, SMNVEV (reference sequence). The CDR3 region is CASSVSNEQFF. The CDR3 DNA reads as TGTGCCAGCAGTGTATCAAATGAGCAGTTCTTC.

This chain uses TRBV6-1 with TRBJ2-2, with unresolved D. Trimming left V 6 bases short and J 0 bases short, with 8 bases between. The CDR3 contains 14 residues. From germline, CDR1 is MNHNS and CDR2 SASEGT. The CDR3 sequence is CASRSDPNTGELFF. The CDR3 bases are TGTGCCAGCAGATCCGACCCGAACACCGGGGAGCTGTTTTTT.

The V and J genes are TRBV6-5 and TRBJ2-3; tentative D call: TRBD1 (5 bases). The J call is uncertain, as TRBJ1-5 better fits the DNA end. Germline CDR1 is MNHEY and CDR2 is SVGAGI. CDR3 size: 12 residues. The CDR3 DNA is TGTGCCAGCAGGGACAAAACGGATACGCAGCATTTT. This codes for CASRDKTDTQHF.

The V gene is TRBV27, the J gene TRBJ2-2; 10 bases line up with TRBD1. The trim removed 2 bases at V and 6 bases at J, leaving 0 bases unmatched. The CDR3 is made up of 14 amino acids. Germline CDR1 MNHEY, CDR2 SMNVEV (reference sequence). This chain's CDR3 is CASSLGTGAGELFF. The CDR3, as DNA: TGTGCCAGCAGTTTAGGGACAGGGGCCGGGGAGCTGTTTTTT.

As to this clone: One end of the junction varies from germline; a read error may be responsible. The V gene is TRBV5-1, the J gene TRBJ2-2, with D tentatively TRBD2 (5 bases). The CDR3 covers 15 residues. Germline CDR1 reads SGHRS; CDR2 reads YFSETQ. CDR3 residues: CASSFVPLSTGELFF. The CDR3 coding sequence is TGCGCCAGCAGCTTCGTTCCGCTGAGCACCGGGGAACTGTTTTTT.

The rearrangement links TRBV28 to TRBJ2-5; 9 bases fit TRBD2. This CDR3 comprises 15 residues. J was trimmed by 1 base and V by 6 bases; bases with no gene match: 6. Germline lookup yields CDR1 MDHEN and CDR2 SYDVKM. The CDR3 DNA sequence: TGTGCCAGCAGGGAGACTAGCGGTGTCCAAGAGACCCAGTACTTC. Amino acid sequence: CASRETSGVQETQYF.

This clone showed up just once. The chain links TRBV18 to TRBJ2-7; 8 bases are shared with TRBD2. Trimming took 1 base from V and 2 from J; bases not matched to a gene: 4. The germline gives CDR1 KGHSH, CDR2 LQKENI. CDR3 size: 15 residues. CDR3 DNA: TGTGCCAGCTCACCACGAACTAGCGGCACCTACGAGCAGTACTTC. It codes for CASSPRTSGTYEQYF.